The present TCR beta chain was sequenced within a study of blood T cells in healthy people across ages. Study-wide results and caveats: Observed TCR beta diversity per million T cells went down as age went up. This fall followed a roughly linear course with age.

Primers used in a second PCR of roughly 6 to 12 cycles were a sample-barcoded 5' primer and a J-beta primer mix. TCRdb independently ran MiXCR on the 5' RACE reads; one entry per CDR3 protein. The profile shows over 950,000 distinct CDR3 sequences, roughly 47% of them singletons. Points on this clonotype: Antigen: not known.

Germline V gene sequence: CDR1 SGHVS, CDR2 FQNEAQ. This CDR3 contains 16 residues. Material for sequencing was blood. The chain carries TRBV7-8 and TRBJ2-7, with 13 nucleotides matching TRBD2. The DNA end favors TRBJ2-1, so the J call may be wrong. The sequence came from a woman in her sixties or seventies in good health. This CDR3 is CASRASGLAGRDEQFF. The CDR3 DNA reads as TGTGCCAGCAGAGCCTCGGGACTAGCGGGAAGGGATGAGCAGTTCTTC.